The rows below give T cell receptor beta chains drawn from one sample of a study of T cells after yellow fever vaccination. TCRdb re-analysed the 5' RACE reads in MiXCR, keeping a single row per CDR3 protein. The sample consists of about 320,000 distinct CDR3 sequences, 3.5% to 5% of them appearing once. The input for sequencing was PBMCs, taken 15 days after the yellow fever booster vaccination. Receptors were obtained from a man aged 18 to 35 who received the YFV17D yellow fever vaccine. The CDR3 runs from the conserved cysteine through the conserved F or W. Each record gives: J gene, clone size, V gene, D gene, CDR3 protein, CDR3 DNA. A D gene is named only where the DNA matches it firmly. Clone size is stated in some rows and not others, as once, few, many or a class when expanded.

j_gene: TRBJ1-1; abundance: few; v_gene: TRBV27; d_gene: TRBD1; CDR3aa: CASSGPPDRVTNTEAFF; CDR3nt: TGTGCCAGCAGCGGCCCGCCCGACAGGGTTACGAACACTGAAGCTTTCTTT
j_gene: TRBJ2-2; abundance: many; v_gene: TRBV20-1; d_gene: NA; CDR3aa: CSAPTGRDTGELFF; CDR3nt: TGCAGTGCACCGACCGGGAGAGACACCGGGGAGCTGTTTTTT
j_gene: TRBJ1-1; abundance: NA; v_gene: TRBV10-2; d_gene: NA; CDR3aa: CASSASTNTEAFF; CDR3nt: TGCGCCAGCAGTGCCAGCACGAACACTGAAGCTTTCTTT
j_gene: TRBJ1-2; abundance: few; v_gene: TRBV29-1; d_gene: TRBD1; CDR3aa: CSVHGQASNYGYTF; CDR3nt: TGCAGCGTCCACGGACAGGCCTCTAACTATGGCTACACCTTC
j_gene: TRBJ2-1; abundance: many; v_gene: TRBV20-1; d_gene: TRBD1; CDR3aa: CSALPGTGGNEQFF; CDR3nt: TGCAGTGCCCTGCCCGGGACAGGGGGCAATGAGCAGTTCTTC
j_gene: TRBJ2-2; abundance: few; v_gene: TRBV9; d_gene: TRBD2; CDR3aa: CASSVWTSGGTGELFF; CDR3nt: TGTGCCAGCAGCGTATGGACTAGCGGGGGTACCGGGGAGCTGTTTTTT
j_gene: TRBJ1-2; abundance: many; v_gene: TRBV15; d_gene: NA; CDR3aa: CATSRQNRDRRNGYTF; CDR3nt: TGTGCCACCAGCAGACAGAACAGGGATAGGCGGAATGGCTACACCTTC
j_gene: TRBJ2-3; abundance: NA; v_gene: TRBV20-1; d_gene: NA; CDR3aa: CSASSPSTDTQYF; CDR3nt: TGCAGTGCCTCTAGCCCGAGCACAGATACGCAGTATTTT
j_gene: TRBJ1-6; abundance: NA; v_gene: TRBV5-4; d_gene: NA; CDR3aa: CASSLNSNSPLHF; CDR3nt: TGTGCCAGCAGCTTGAACAGTAATTCACCCCTCCACTTT
j_gene: TRBJ2-1; abundance: many; v_gene: TRBV5-1; d_gene: NA; CDR3aa: CASSDGGYNEQFF; CDR3nt: TGCGCCAGCAGCGACGGAGGCTACAATGAGCAGTTCTTC
j_gene: TRBJ1-6; abundance: many; v_gene: TRBV6-5; d_gene: NA; CDR3aa: CASRKRDRNSPLHF; CDR3nt: TGTGCCAGCAGAAAACGGGACCGGAATTCACCCCTCCACTTT
j_gene: TRBJ2-1; abundance: few; v_gene: TRBV5-1; d_gene: TRBD2; CDR3aa: CASSLASAGGPEQFF; CDR3nt: TGCGCCAGCAGCTTGGCCTCAGCGGGGGGGCCTGAGCAGTTCTTC
j_gene: TRBJ1-1; abundance: many; v_gene: TRBV5-1; d_gene: NA; CDR3aa: CASSLTTGTNTEAFF; CDR3nt: TGCGCCAGCAGCTTGACGACAGGAACTAACACTGAAGCTTTCTTT
j_gene: TRBJ1-5; abundance: many; v_gene: TRBV5-1; d_gene: TRBD1; CDR3aa: CASSLGQGDQPQHF; CDR3nt: TGCGCCAGCAGCTTGGGACAGGGAGATCAGCCCCAGCATTTT
j_gene: TRBJ1-2; abundance: few; v_gene: TRBV12-3/TRBV12-4; d_gene: TRBD1; CDR3aa: CASRRTGGKNYGYTF; CDR3nt: TGTGCCAGCAGAAGGACAGGGGGAAAAAACTATGGCTACACCTTC
j_gene: TRBJ1-4; abundance: NA; v_gene: TRBV4-1; d_gene: NA; CDR3aa: CASSQDGRAGATNEKLFF; CDR3nt: TGCGCCAGCAGCCAAGATGGCAGGGCGGGTGCAACTAATGAAAAACTGTTTTTT
j_gene: TRBJ2-1; abundance: many; v_gene: TRBV7-9; d_gene: NA; CDR3aa: CASSLSEFAYNEQFF; CDR3nt: TGTGCCAGCAGCTTAAGCGAGTTTGCGTACAATGAGCAGTTCTTC
j_gene: TRBJ1-5; abundance: many; v_gene: TRBV7-2; d_gene: NA; CDR3aa: CASSLAPDQPQHF; CDR3nt: TGTGCCAGCAGCTTAGCGCCGGATCAGCCCCAGCATTTT
j_gene: TRBJ1-1; abundance: many; v_gene: TRBV7-2; d_gene: NA; CDR3aa: CASSSPPVSEAFF; CDR3nt: TGTGCCAGCAGCTCTCCCCCGGTGAGTGAAGCTTTCTTT
j_gene: TRBJ2-3; abundance: many; v_gene: TRBV12-3/TRBV12-4; d_gene: TRBD2; CDR3aa: CASTTRPSGAGDTQYF; CDR3nt: TGTGCCAGCACCACCCGGCCTAGCGGGGCGGGAGATACGCAGTATTTT
j_gene: TRBJ2-5; abundance: NA; v_gene: TRBV2; d_gene: TRBD2; CDR3aa: CASSERLAGSTTQYF; CDR3nt: TGTGCCAGCAGTGAAAGGCTAGCGGGGTCGACGACCCAGTACTTC
j_gene: TRBJ2-2; abundance: many; v_gene: TRBV12-3/TRBV12-4; d_gene: NA; CDR3aa: CAHGAGHVATETGELFF; CDR3nt: TGTGCCCACGGGGCCGGGCACGTAGCGACCGAGACCGGGGAGCTGTTTTTT
j_gene: TRBJ2-2; abundance: many; v_gene: TRBV7-2; d_gene: NA; CDR3aa: CAIALGFGELFF; CDR3nt: TGTGCCATCGCACTGGGGTTCGGGGAGCTGTTTTTT
j_gene: TRBJ2-5; abundance: many; v_gene: TRBV3-1; d_gene: NA; CDR3aa: CASSQEGQSQETQYF; CDR3nt: TGTGCCAGCAGCCAAGAAGGTCAATCCCAAGAGACCCAGTACTTC
j_gene: TRBJ1-1; abundance: many; v_gene: TRBV4-3; d_gene: NA; CDR3aa: CASSQDDLGQNTEAFF; CDR3nt: TGCGCCAGCAGCCAAGATGACTTGGGACAGAACACTGAAGCTTTCTTT
j_gene: TRBJ2-3; abundance: many; v_gene: TRBV7-2; d_gene: NA; CDR3aa: CASSLLSYSTDTQYF; CDR3nt: TGTGCCAGCAGCTTATTGAGTTATTCCACAGATACGCAGTATTTT
j_gene: TRBJ1-5; abundance: many; v_gene: TRBV6-9; d_gene: NA; CDR3aa: CASSARIQPQHF; CDR3nt: TGTGCCAGCAGCGCCCGGATTCAGCCCCAGCATTTT